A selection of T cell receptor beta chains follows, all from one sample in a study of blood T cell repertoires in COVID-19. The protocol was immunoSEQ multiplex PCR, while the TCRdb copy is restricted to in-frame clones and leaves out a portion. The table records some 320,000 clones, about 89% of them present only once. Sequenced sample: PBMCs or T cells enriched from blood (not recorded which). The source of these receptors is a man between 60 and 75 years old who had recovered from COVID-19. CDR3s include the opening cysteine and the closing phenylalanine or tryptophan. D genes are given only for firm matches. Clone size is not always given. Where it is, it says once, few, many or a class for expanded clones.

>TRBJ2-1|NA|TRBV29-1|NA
TGCAGCGCACGGGACACCGGATCAGTTGAGCAGTTCTTC
CSARDTGSVEQFF
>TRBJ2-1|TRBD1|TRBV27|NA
TGTGCCAGCAGTCAGGGACAGGGCCCATACAATGAGCAGTTCTTC
CASSQGQGPYNEQFF
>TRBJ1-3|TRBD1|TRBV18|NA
TGTGCCAGCTCACCGGACTGGACAGGGGGCTACACCATATATTTT
CASSPDWTGGYTIYF
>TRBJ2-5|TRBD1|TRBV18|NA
TGTGCCAGCTCTGGGACAGGGTTTGTATCCATCCGAGAGACCCAGTACTTC
CASSGTGFVSIRETQYF
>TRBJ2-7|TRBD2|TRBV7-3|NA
TGTGCCAGCAGCTTACTGAGCGGGAGTAAGAACGAGCAGTACTTC
CASSLLSGSKNEQYF
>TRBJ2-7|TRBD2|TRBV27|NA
TGTGCCAGCAGTCCCGGGACTAGCGGGAGCTACGAGCAGTACTTC
CASSPGTSGSYEQYF
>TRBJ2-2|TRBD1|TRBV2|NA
TGTGCCAGCAGGGATCGGACAGGGGCCGGGGAGCTGTTTTTT
CASRDRTGAGELFF
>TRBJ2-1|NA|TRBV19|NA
TGTGCCAGTAGCACCCTACTAGGAAAGGGCTACAATGAGCAGTTCTTC
CASSTLLGKGYNEQFF
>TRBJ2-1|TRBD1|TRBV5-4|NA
TGTGCCAGCAGCTCACCCCCCGGACAGGGTTACAATGAGCAGTTCTTC
CASSSPPGQGYNEQFF
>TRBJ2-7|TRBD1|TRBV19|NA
TGTGCCAGTAGTACCCTCTGGACAGGGGGCGACGAGCAGTACTTC
CASSTLWTGGDEQYF
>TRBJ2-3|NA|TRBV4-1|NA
TGCGCCAGCAGCCATCGCCTCGGATCTGGCACAGATACACAGTATTTT
CASSHRLGSGTDTQYF
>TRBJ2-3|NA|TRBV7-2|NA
TGTGCCAGCAGCTTAAGCGCGGGCACAGATACGCAGTATTTT
CASSLSAGTDTQYF
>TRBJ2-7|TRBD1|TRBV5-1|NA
TGCGCCAGCAGCTCCTGGGACAGTTCCTACGAGCAGTACTTC
CASSSWDSSYEQYF
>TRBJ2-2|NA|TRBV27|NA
TGTGCCAGCAGCACCATTCTGGAAACAGAAAACACCGGGGAGCTGTTTTTT
CASSTILETENTGELFF
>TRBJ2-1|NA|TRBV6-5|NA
TGTGCCAGCAGTTGGAACAGGGACGGCTACAATGAGCAGTTCTTC
CASSWNRDGYNEQFF
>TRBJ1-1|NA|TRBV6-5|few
TGTGCCAGCAGTTACTCGAAAAATAGGGCGGGCAAAGCTTTCTTT
CASSYSKNRAGKAFF